The clone carrying this T cell receptor beta chain was seen at least ten times. The antigen is unknown. Trimming cost V 0 bases and J 1 base, with 7 bases left between them. Germline loops: CDR1 DFQATT, CDR2 SNEGSKA (reference sequence). CDR3 length: 13 amino acids. The data are from a study of CD8 T cells in ankylosing spondylitis. Study-level points and caveats: Before this, some motif variants had been reported in reactive arthritis synovial fluid and blood. Those disease-linked clones were CD8+; they were also relatively rare in peripheral blood.

Scientists made TCR beta libraries using quantitative 5'-RACE with molecular barcodes. TCRdb used MiXCR to reprocess the 5' RACE reads, holding one entry per CDR3 protein. The sample yields some 130,000 distinct CDR3 sequences, more than 5.5% seen once. The TCR was taken from a female donor with ankylosing spondylitis or in good health (not recorded which). V usage is TRBV20-1 and J usage is TRBJ2-7, with D unclear. Sequenced: blood, either unsorted or a sorted T cell fraction (not recorded which). The CDR3 sequence: CSARDPQSYEQYF. DNA for the CDR3: TGCAGTGCTAGAGACCCTCAATCCTACGAGCAGTACTTC.